Listed below are T cell receptor beta chains from one sample, sequenced in a study of T cell changes during pregnancy in multiple sclerosis. Only in-frame clones appear in the TCRdb table, and some are missing; sequencing was by immunoSEQ multiplex PCR. The repertoire holds some 30,000 clones, with about nine tenths as singletons. Specimen: CD8+ T cells from peripheral blood mononuclear cells, collected in the second trimester of pregnancy. These receptor sequences come from a female donor with multiple sclerosis, enrolled in a pregnancy study. Each CDR3 is given with its conserved first and last residue. A D gene is named only where the DNA matches it firmly. The listing skips clone size in some rows; elsewhere it reads once, few, many or a size class.

V gene,J gene,D gene,clone size,CDR3 DNA,CDR3 protein
TRBV27,TRBJ2-7,TRBD2,NA,TGTGCCAGCAGTCCAAATAGCGGGCGGAACTACGAGCAGTACTTC,CASSPNSGRNYEQYF
TRBV7-9,TRBJ2-2,NA,NA,TGTGCCAGCAGCTCAGGGCCGACCGGGGAGCTGTTTTTT,CASSSGPTGELFF
TRBV7-9,TRBJ2-5,TRBD2,NA,TGTGCCAGCAGCACCCAGCGGGAGGGCCCCCCACGGCGGGAGACCCAGTACTTC,CASSTQREGPPRRETQYF
TRBV28,TRBJ1-2,TRBD1,few,TGTGCCAGCAGTTTGACGGGACAGGGATATGGCTACACCTTC,CASSLTGQGYGYTF
TRBV28,TRBJ2-2,TRBD1,NA,TGTGCCAGCAGTTTGGGACAGGGGGTCGGGGAGCTGTTTTTT,CASSLGQGVGELFF
TRBV4-3,TRBJ2-7,NA,NA,TGCGCCAGCAGCCAAGAAGCAGCGATGGGGGCCCTAAACGAGCAGTACTTC,CASSQEAAMGALNEQYF
TRBV18,TRBJ1-4,NA,NA,TGTGCCAGCTCACCGACACAGGTTGCAACTAATGAAAAACTGTTTTTT,CASSPTQVATNEKLFF
TRBV27,TRBJ2-7,TRBD1,NA,TGTGCCAGCACGTCCCGGGCAGGGGGCGACGAGCAGTACTTC,CASTSRAGGDEQYF
TRBV6-5,TRBJ1-5,NA,NA,TGTGCCAGCAGTTATGAGGGAACTCAGCCCCAGCATTTT,CASSYEGTQPQHF
TRBV7-9,TRBJ2-5,NA,NA,TGTGCCAGCAGTTCACAGGGATATCAAGAGACCCAGTACTTC,CASSSQGYQETQYF
TRBV7-3,TRBJ2-1,NA,NA,TGTGCCAGCAGCCCCGGGAAAGCCAATGAGCAGTTCTTC,CASSPGKANEQFF
TRBV25-1,TRBJ1-4,TRBD1,NA,TGTGCCAGCAGTGACCCGGGACAGGGGGCGGCTAATGAAAAACTGTTTTTT,CASSDPGQGAANEKLFF
TRBV27,TRBJ2-3,TRBD1,few,TGTGCCAGCAGTACCCGACAGGGAGCAGATACGCAGTATTTT,CASSTRQGADTQYF
TRBV2,TRBJ1-1,TRBD1,NA,TGTGCCAGCAGCCGCGGGGACAGGGGTTGGACTGAAGCCTTCTTT,CASSRGDRGWTEAFF
TRBV19,TRBJ2-7,TRBD1,NA,TGTGCCAGTAGCACCGGGACAGCTTCGTACGAGCAGTACTTC,CASSTGTASYEQYF
TRBV13,TRBJ2-7,NA,NA,TGTGCCAGCAGCTTAGGATCGGGCTACGAGCAGTACTTC,CASSLGSGYEQYF
TRBV5-6,TRBJ2-1,TRBD2,NA,TGTGCCAGCAGCTTGGAGTTAGCGGGAGTTTACAATGAGCAGTTCTTC,CASSLELAGVYNEQFF
TRBV23-1,TRBJ2-3,TRBD1,once,TGCGCCAGCAGCCCCCTCCGGGACAGGGTAACAGATACGCAGTATTTT,CASSPLRDRVTDTQYF
TRBV6-6,TRBJ2-1,TRBD1,NA,TGTGCCAGCAGGCCCCGTGGACAGGGCTCTAATGAGCAGTTCTTC,CASRPRGQGSNEQFF
TRBV4-1,TRBJ1-5,NA,NA,TGCGCCAGCAGTTTACATACCCGCAATCAGCCCCAGCATTTT,CASSLHTRNQPQHF
TRBV7-8,TRBJ2-7,NA,NA,TGTGCCAGCAGCTTAGGAGCTAGACCCTACGAGCAGTACTTC,CASSLGARPYEQYF
TRBV5-6,TRBJ2-6,NA,NA,TGTGCCAGCATCGTAACAGGTACCTCTGGGGCCAACGTCCTGACTTTC,CASIVTGTSGANVLTF
TRBV9,TRBJ1-3,NA,NA,TGTGCCAGCAGCGTAGTCCCAGGGGATGGAAACACCATATATTTT,CASSVVPGDGNTIYF
TRBV5-1,TRBJ1-2,NA,NA,TGCGCCAGCTGCCATTCTCGGGGGAGAGGCTACACCTTC,CASCHSRGRGYTF
TRBV11-2,TRBJ1-5,NA,NA,TGTGCCAGCGGTAGGGGTCGAGGTCAGCCCCAGCATTTT,CASGRGRGQPQHF
TRBV29-1,TRBJ1-4,NA,NA,TGCAGCGTCCGGGACATAAGTTCAGATGAAAAACTGTTTTTT,CSVRDISSDEKLFF
TRBV4-1,TRBJ2-1,TRBD2,NA,TGCGCCAGCAGCCAAGAAGGGACTATGAATGAGCAGTTCTTC,CASSQEGTMNEQFF
TRBV5-1,TRBJ2-1,TRBD2,NA,TGCGCCAGCAGCTTGCGGGAGGGGGTGTACAATGAGCAGTTCTTC,CASSLREGVYNEQFF
TRBV13,TRBJ2-7,NA,NA,TGTGCCAGCAGCTCCGGCGGAGGAGCGGGTTACGAGCAGTACTTC,CASSSGGGAGYEQYF
TRBV10-1,TRBJ1-1,NA,once,TGCGCCAGCAGTGAAACGGACACCCCGAACACTGAAGCTTTCTTT,CASSETDTPNTEAFF
TRBV4-1,TRBJ2-2,TRBD2,NA,TGCGCCAGCAGCCAAATAGCGGGAGAGCTGTTTTTT,CASSQIAGELFF
TRBV5-6,TRBJ2-3,TRBD2,NA,TGTGCCAGCAGTGCCGCGGGAGGGTATACAGATACGCAGTATTTT,CASSAAGGYTDTQYF
TRBV28,TRBJ2-5,TRBD1,NA,TGTGCCAGCAGTGCAACTTGGGACAGTCAAGAGACCCAGTACTTC,CASSATWDSQETQYF
TRBV6-5,TRBJ1-1,TRBD1,medium-sized,TGTGCCAGCAGTCTCGGACAGGGAGGGACTGAAGCTTTCTTT,CASSLGQGGTEAFF
TRBV6-7,TRBJ1-5,NA,once,TGTGCCAGCATACTTAGTAGCAATCAGCCCCAGCATTTT,CASILSSNQPQHF
TRBV29-1,TRBJ2-5,NA,NA,TGCAGCGTTGAAATTTTTATGGAGACCCAGTACTTC,CSVEIFMETQYF
TRBV2,TRBJ1-1,NA,NA,TGTGCCAGCAGTCCGGGACTACACACTGAAGCTTTCTTT,CASSPGLHTEAFF
TRBV2,TRBJ2-7,TRBD2,once,TGTGCCAGCAGTTCTTTGGCGGGAGGGTTCTACGAGCAGTACTTC,CASSSLAGGFYEQYF
TRBV28,TRBJ1-4,TRBD1,NA,TGTGCCAGCAGTTTTCCGGGACAGGGATCTTGGAATGAAAAACTGTTTTTT,CASSFPGQGSWNEKLFF
TRBV7-9,TRBJ1-1,NA,NA,TGTGCCAGCAGGCTGGGCGATCTAACTGAAGCTTTCTTT,CASRLGDLTEAFF